The 21 T cell receptor beta chains listed next were all sequenced from one sample in a study of PD-L1 blockade in urothelial cancer. The assay was immunoSEQ multiplex PCR, and TCRdb's table has in-frame clones only and misses some. The sample carries tens of thousands of clones, roughly 36% recorded once. The source was tumor tissue, collected before atezolizumab (anti-PD-L1) treatment. The origin of the receptors is a man in his 60s with urothelial cancer.

CDR3 nucleotides: TGTGCCAGCAGCCCTCGGGGCGGGAGCTCTGGAAACACCATATATTTT. As protein: CASSPRGGSSGNTIYF. This chain links TRBV22-1 with TRBJ1-3. TRBV22-1 is marked as a pseudogene. The CDR3 extends over 16 amino acids.

The chain carries TRBV18 and TRBJ2-1; 14 bases line up with TRBD2. V trimming: 4 bases; J trimming: 6 bases; junction bases outside the gene matches: 2. This CDR3 has 15 amino acids. The germline CDR1 and CDR2 sequences are KGHSH and LQKENI. The CDR3 here is CASSRLAGGVNEQFF. Here the CDR3 DNA reads TGTGCCAGCTCACGACTAGCGGGGGGGGTCAATGAGCAGTTCTTC.

For this clone: Germline and junction disagree at one end, which may indicate a read error. This rearrangement joins TRBV19 to TRBJ1-2; TRBD1 is a possible D gene (5 bases). Germline assignment: CDR1 LNHDA and CDR2 SQIVND (reference sequence). This CDR3 is built from 14 residues. CDR3 residues: CASASGDPNYGYTF. As DNA, the CDR3 is TGTGCCAGTGCCTCGGGGGATCCTAACTATGGTTACACCTTC.

This clone is termed medium-sized. The chain combines TRBV29-1 with TRBJ1-2; 9 positions agree with TRBD1. V was clipped by 5 bases and J by 8 bases; unmatched bases: 9. CDR1 and CDR2 (germline): SQVTM, ANQGSEA. The CDR3 has 13 residues. The CDR3 spells CSVLGQGIGGYTF. DNA of the CDR3: TGCAGCGTTCTGGGACAGGGTATAGGGGGCTACACCTTC.

The V and J genes are TRBV6-8 and TRBJ2-2; the match to TRBD2 covers 7 bases. V dropped 5 bases and J dropped 1; count of bases not matched to a gene: 7. The germline V gene encodes CDR1 MNHGY and CDR2 SAAAGT. The CDR3 has 16 amino acids. CDR3 sequence: CASSNGGVGNTGELFF. The CDR3 bases are TGTGCCAGCAGTAATGGGGGGGTTGGGAACACCGGGGAGCTGTTTTTT.

This clone was seen many times. The V call is TRBV7-1, the J call TRBJ1-4; unclear D gene. TRBV7-1 is given ORF status, its function remaining uncertain. V was clipped by 4 bases and J by 6 bases, with 18 bases between them. This CDR3 comprises 16 residues. The DNA for the CDR3 is TGTGCCAGCAGCTTAGGCTGTGGGAGGAATGATGAAAAACTGTTTTTT. Its translation: CASSLGCGRNDEKLFF.

On this clone: The same CDR3 can be traced to other DNA sequences in this sample. The chain combines TRBV18 with TRBJ2-6; D uncertain. Germline values: CDR1 KGHSH, CDR2 LQKENI. The CDR3 runs to 15 residues. Trimming shortened V by 1 base and J by 2 bases, and 6 bases separated the two germline ends. This CDR3 is CASSPQGTGANVLTF. The CDR3 region has the DNA TGTGCCAGCTCACCACAGGGCACTGGGGCCAACGTCCTGACTTTC.

This chain uses TRBV28 with TRBJ2-7; 9 bases map to TRBD2. CDR3 size: 14 residues. Germline CDR1 and CDR2: MDHEN and SYDVKM. V lost 10 bases to trimming and J lost 0 bases; unmatched junction nucleotides: 7. This CDR3 reads CATCSGSLSYEQYF. CDR3 DNA: TGTGCCACCTGTAGCGGGAGCCTCTCCTACGAGCAGTACTTC.

CDR3 protein: CASSPRDRGLELFF. In DNA, the CDR3 is TGTGCCAGCTCACCACGGGACAGGGGGCTGGAACTGTTTTTT. J is TRBJ1-4 and V is TRBV18, with 12 bases aligning to TRBD1. This CDR3 has 14 amino acids. CDR1 and CDR2 (germline): KGHSH, LQKENI. The trim removed 1 base at V and 12 bases at J, leaving 3 bases unmatched.

This clone was counted between two and nine times. The chain links TRBV19 to TRBJ2-7, with TRBD1 identical over 11 bases. CDR1 and CDR2 from the germline V gene are LNHDA and SQIVND (reference sequence). This CDR3 comprises 15 residues. V dropped 5 bases and J dropped 4; count of bases not matched to a gene: 7. The CDR3 nucleotides are TGTGCCAGTAGTCTGGACAGGGGGCGACGATACGAGCAGTACTTC. Translated, it gives CASSLDRGRRYEQYF. Using reference TRBV19 and TRBJ2-7 for the parts outside the CDR3, the full variable domain is DGGITQSPKYLFRKEGQNVTLSCEQNLNHDAMYWYRQDPGQGLRLIYYSQIVNDFQKGDIAEGYSVSREKKESFPLTVTSAQKNPTAFYLCASSLDRGRRYEQYFGPGTRLTVT.

This clone was observed at least ten times. J is TRBJ1-2 and V is TRBV11-3, with 12 bases that match TRBD1. The V and J ends lost 4 bases and 8 bases, in that order; junction bases with no gene match: 8. Germline V CDR1 and CDR2: SGHNT, YENEEA. The CDR3 has 15 residues. The CDR3, as DNA: TGTGCCAGCAGCTACGGGGGACAGGGGGCGCGAGGCTACACCTTC. Its protein is CASSYGGQGARGYTF.

The J gene is TRBJ2-5, the V gene TRBV28; 7 nucleotides agree with TRBD2. The germline V gene encodes CDR1 MDHEN and CDR2 SYDVKM. Germline trimming cut 5 bases from V and 4 bases from J; bases unmatched to any gene: 10. This CDR3 region has 15 residues. CDR3 sequence reads: CASSRAGFTPETQYF. CDR3 DNA: TGTGCCAGCAGTCGAGCGGGATTCACCCCAGAGACCCAGTACTTC.

The table lists this clone with a few counts. The DNA is left out, because the CDR3 cannot be placed on it with certainty; the CDR3 is given as TCRdb lists it. Here the CDR3 reads CASSQDPQGAVFWQPQHF. The V and J genes are TRBV1 and TRBJ1-5; no check of the table's D call, TRBD1, against the DNA was made. TRBV1 is a listed pseudogene. Ends included, the CDR3 has 18 residues.

The table lists this clone with a few counts. The J gene is TRBJ1-3, the V gene TRBV6-8; D might be TRBD1 (6 bases). Trimming took off 5 bases at V and 4 bases at J, with 12 bases between the two ends. The CDR3 covers 14 residues. CDR1 and CDR2 (germline): MNHGY, SAAAGT. As DNA, the CDR3 is TGTGCCAGCAGTCGTCGGGGGGCCGGAAACACCATATATTTT. Its translation is CASSRRGAGNTIYF.

The chain joins TRBV5-1 to TRBJ2-5, with 7 bases aligning to TRBD1. CDR3 length equals 15 residues. The J segment lost 5 bases and the V segment lost 4 bases, leaving 11 bases of the junction unmatched. Germline V gene lookup returns CDR1 SGHRS and CDR2 YFSETQ. The CDR3 DNA follows: TGCGCCAGCAGCCCAGGGACAGCGATGGGGGAGACCCAGTACTTC. Protein sequence: CASSPGTAMGETQYF. The full variable domain, completed using reference TRBV5-1 and TRBJ2-5, is KAGVTQTPRYLIKTRGQQVTLSCSPISGHRSVSWYQQTPGQGLQFLFEYFSETQRNKGNFPGRFSGRQFSNSRSEMNVSTLELGDSALYLCASSPGTAMGETQYFGPGTRLLVL.

The CDR3 protein is CASFGGSNTEAFF. The CDR3 region has the DNA TGTGCCAGTTTCGGGGGATCGAACACTGAAGCTTTCTTT. V gene TRBV19 combines with J gene TRBJ1-1; a weak D match, TRBD1 (5 bases). Trimming shortened V by 8 bases and J by 1 base, and 11 bases separated the two germline ends. CDR1 and CDR2 (germline): LNHDA, SQIVND (reference sequence). The CDR3 is 13 residues long.

This sequence joins TRBV15 and TRBJ1-1, with no clear D. This CDR3 comprises 15 residues. Trimming took 1 base from V and 0 from J, leaving 9 bases between them. Germline CDR1 reads LNHNV; CDR2 reads YYDKDF (reference sequence). Here the CDR3 reads CATSRAVRLNTEAFF. The CDR3 region has the DNA TGTGCCACCAGCAGAGCAGTGCGTCTGAACACTGAAGCTTTCTTT.

This clone was recorded a few times. The chain uses TRBV14 and TRBJ1-5; TRBD1 agrees at 7 bases. J was trimmed by 6 bases and V by 6 bases; bases with no gene match: 8. CDR1 is SGHDN, CDR2 FVKESK, per germline. This CDR3 comprises 14 residues. CDR3 DNA: TGTGCCAGCAGGGGCACAGGGGAGGGTCAGCCCCAGCATTTT. Translated: CASRGTGEGQPQHF.

The chain recombines TRBV5-1 with TRBJ1-4, with 7 bases fitting TRBD1. With 4 bases clipped from V and 7 bases from J, the junction kept 13 bases outside the gene matches. CDR3 size: 16 residues. Germline-derived CDR1 and CDR2 are SGHRS and YFSETQ. This CDR3 reads CASSENRQGTSEKLFF. The CDR3 DNA reads TGCGCCAGCAGCGAAAACCGACAGGGTACGTCTGAAAAACTGTTTTTT.

The chain combines TRBV9 with TRBJ1-4; D is possibly TRBD1 (6 bases). Germline V gene lookup returns CDR1 SGDLS and CDR2 YYNGEE. Trimming removed 2 bases from V and 7 bases from J, with 15 bases in between. This CDR3 contains 15 residues. The CDR3 region is CASSVRGGLGEKLFF. The CDR3 region has the DNA TGTGCCAGCAGCGTGAGAGGGGGGCTGGGTGAAAAACTGTTTTTT.

V is TRBV4-1 and J is TRBJ2-2; 9 positions agree with TRBD1. The CDR3 totals 16 residues. V lost 4 bases to trimming and J lost 7 bases; unmatched junction nucleotides: 10. Per the germline V gene, CDR1 is MGHRA and CDR2 is YSYEKL. CDR3 sequence (DNA): TGCGCCAGCAGCCGAGAACCGGGACAGGGTATCGGGGAGCTGTTTTTT. It yields the protein CASSREPGQGIGELFF.